Shown below are 5 T cell receptor beta chains from a single sample sequenced in a study of identical twins' blood T cells. TCRdb reanalysed the 5' RACE reads using MiXCR and keeps one entry per CDR3 protein. This sample has roughly 340,000 distinct CDR3 sequences, with about 28% found just once. Sequenced: PBMCs. These receptors were taken from a woman between 18 and 55 years old in good health.

The chain joins TRBV6-5 to TRBJ2-5; possible D gene TRBD2, 5 bases. V lost 2 bases to trimming and J lost 4 bases, with 11 bases between them. Germline V CDR1 and CDR2: MNHEY, SVGAGI. This CDR3 has 14 residues. CDR3 in DNA: TGTGCCAGCAGTTACGAGCGGTGGGGAGAGACCCAGTACTTC. Amino acid sequence: CASSYERWGETQYF.

In DNA, the CDR3 is TGTGCCAGCAGTTACGGACCTAGCTCTGGAAACACCATATATTTT. Protein product: CASSYGPSSGNTIYF. The rearrangement links TRBV6-5 to TRBJ1-3; no clear D gene. V was cut by 2 bases and J by 0 bases, with 8 bases left in between. The CDR3 spans 15 residues. Germline CDR1 and CDR2: MNHEY and SVGAGI.

This clonotype turned up a few times. V is TRBV5-1 and J is TRBJ2-1, with TRBD2 matching over 7 bases. The V and J ends lost 0 bases and 9 bases, in that order; junction bases with no gene match: 12. This CDR3 is 16 amino acids long. Germline loops: CDR1 SGHRS, CDR2 YFSETQ. DNA for the CDR3: TGCGCCAGCAGCTTGGAAGGTCCCCTTGGGGAGGGTGAGCAGTTCTTC. It specifies CASSLEGPLGEGEQFF.

The chain joins TRBV20-1 to TRBJ2-1; D is possibly TRBD1 (5 bases). V was cut by 1 base and J by 5 bases, with 9 bases left in between. Germline V gives CDR1 DFQATT, CDR2 SNEGSKA (reference sequence). There are 13 residues in the CDR3. Here the CDR3 reads CSARAPTDNEQFF. In nucleotides, the CDR3 is TGCAGTGCTAGAGCCCCGACAGACAATGAGCAGTTCTTC.

The chain couples TRBV7-2 to TRBJ2-1, with D maybe TRBD1 (6 bases). The CDR3 length is 16 residues. Germline CDR1 reads SGHTA; CDR2 reads FQGNSA. V was clipped by 1 base and J by 0 bases, with 10 bases between them. The CDR3 DNA reads TGTGCCAGCAGCTTAGTGAGGGGGAGCTCCTACAATGAGCAGTTCTTC. This codes for CASSLVRGSSYNEQFF.